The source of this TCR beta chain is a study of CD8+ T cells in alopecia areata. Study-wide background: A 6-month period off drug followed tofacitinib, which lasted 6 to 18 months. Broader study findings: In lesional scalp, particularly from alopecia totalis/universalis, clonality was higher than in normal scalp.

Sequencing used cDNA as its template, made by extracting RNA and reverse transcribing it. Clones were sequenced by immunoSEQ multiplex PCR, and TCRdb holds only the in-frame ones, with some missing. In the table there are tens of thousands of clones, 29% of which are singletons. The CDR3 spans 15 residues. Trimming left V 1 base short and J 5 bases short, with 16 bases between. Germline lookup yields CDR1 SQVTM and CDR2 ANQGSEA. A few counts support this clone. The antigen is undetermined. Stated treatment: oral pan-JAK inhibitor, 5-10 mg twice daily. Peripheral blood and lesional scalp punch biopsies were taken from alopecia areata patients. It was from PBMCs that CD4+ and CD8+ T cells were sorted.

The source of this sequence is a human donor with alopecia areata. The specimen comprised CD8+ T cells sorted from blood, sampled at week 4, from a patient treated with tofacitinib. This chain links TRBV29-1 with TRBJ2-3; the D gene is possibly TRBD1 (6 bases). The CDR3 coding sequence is TGCAGCGTTGAAGGGATTCAGGGGTTGGGAGATACGCAGTATTTT. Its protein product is CSVEGIQGLGDTQYF.